This T cell receptor beta chain is from a study of cytomegalovirus exposure and HLA in healthy donors. Study observations and caveats: V- and J-gene trimming in TCR beta was tied to a missense DCLRE1C variant by an analysis performed later. Productive status was seen about 90% or about 30% of the time for most TCR beta V segments in an earlier analysis. Accounts indicate the classifier identified cytomegalovirus status with strong specificity and sensitivity.

The V end lost 8 bases, the J end lost 2 bases, and 16 bases lay between the germline ends. CDR3 length: 14 amino acids. Germline V gene lookup returns CDR1 SNHLY and CDR2 FYNNEI. Concerning this clone itself: Its antigen is not known.

PCR was performed using 60 Vbeta and 13 Jbeta primers. Libraries were prepared by immunoSEQ multiplex PCR; TCRdb keeps only in-frame clonotypes and omits some of them. The data contain about 64,000 clones, under 85% of them seen just once; the ten biggest clones take up approximately 5.4%. Source material: PBMCs. The chain employs TRBV2 and TRBJ2-7; D is ambiguous. The receptor was isolated from a male donor in good health and CMV-seropositive. The CDR3 is CASPRTIGAYEQYF. CDR3 DNA: TGTGCCAGCCCGCGAACCATTGGAGCCTACGAGCAGTACTTC.